This TCR beta chain was obtained from a study of response to subunit inactivated influenza vaccine. Study-level findings and limits: Every seasonal influenza vaccination brings in few new T cells, the authors suggested.

A word on this clonotype: Antigen: not known.

Germline CDR1 is SGHDT and CDR2 is YYEEEE. Between the trimmed V and J ends, which lost 4 bases and 0 bases, there was a span of 7 bases. The CDR3 runs 14 residues. TCRdb independently ran MiXCR on the RT-PCR reads; one entry per CDR3 protein. This sample has about 160,000 distinct CDR3 sequences; roughly 10% occur once, and the top ten carry 9.5% to 15%. The TCR originated in a man aged 50-59 years who received an inactivated influenza vaccine. Here the sequenced sample was non-naive T cells sorted from PBMCs, taken roughly 48 days after vaccination. V and J are TRBV5-6 and TRBJ2-2; no definite D call. The DNA for the CDR3 is TGTGCCAGCAGCGAGGACGCGAACACCGGGGAGCTGTTTTTT. This gives the protein CASSEDANTGELFF. Variable domain in full (rest from reference TRBV5-6 and TRBJ2-2): DAGVTQSPTHLIKTRGQQVTLRCSPKSGHDTVSWYQQALGQGPQFIFQYYEEEERQRGNFPDRFSGHQFPNYSSELNVNALLLGDSALYLCASSEDANTGELFFGEGSRLTVL.